This T cell receptor beta chain appears in the sequencing data of a study of cytomegalovirus exposure and HLA in healthy donors. Study-level points and caveats: Using a false discovery rate of 0.05, a later analysis showed that 15,000 to 20,000 TCR beta sequences were associated with HLA alleles. Relative to the roughly 690-donor mean, N-insertions were reportedly fewer in an Asian-associated ancestry cluster in a later analysis. Previously analyzed data showed that most TCR beta V segments were productive at a frequency of about 87% or about 30%.

Primers for the PCR totalled 60 Vbeta and 13 Jbeta. This table comes from immunoSEQ multiplex PCR, and its TCRdb copy is limited to in-frame clones, with some not included. The table lists over 100,000 clones, 55% to 75% of them singletons. The CDR3 spans 15 residues. V dropped 2 bases and J dropped 8; count of bases not matched to a gene: 8. Germline V lookup: CDR1 ENHRY, CDR2 SYGVKD. As regards this clone: Its antigen is currently unknown.

The receptor was isolated from a woman between 65 and 79 years old in good health and CMV-seropositive. The sequenced sample consisted of PBMCs. The chain employs TRBV10-3 and TRBJ1-5; 8 bases match TRBD1. Written as DNA, the CDR3 is TGTGCCATCAGTGAGAGCGGGGACAGGTCAAAGCCCCAGCATTTT. This sequence encodes CAISESGDRSKPQHF.